This T cell receptor beta chain emerged from a study of blood T cell repertoires in COVID-19. As processed by the authors: Reference gene primer amplification yielded estimated nucleated cell counts. Clones were read by immunoSEQ multiplex PCR, and TCRdb kept only the in-frame ones, dropping some. Clone size and V and J calls were adopted from that table, with D and trimming inferred from the DNA. The repertoire holds 42,000 or so clones, with about 90% as singletons. J was trimmed by 3 bases and V by 7 bases; bases with no gene match: 13. This CDR3 has 17 residues. Germline-derived CDR1 and CDR2 are KGHDR and SFDVKD.

The chain combines TRBV24-1 with TRBJ2-2, with 7 bases fitting TRBD2. Sequences were obtained from peripheral blood. The TCR was taken from a man in his fifties with active COVID-19. CDR3 sequence reads: CATSPLGGIGDTGELFF. Here the CDR3 DNA reads TGTGCCACCAGCCCTTTGGGGGGGATTGGGGACACCGGGGAGCTGTTTTTT.